The T cell receptor (beta chain) under discussion was sequenced for a study of OX40 agonist ivuxolimab in advanced cancers. Study context: Three patients responded partially, comprising one with hepatocellular carcinoma and two with cutaneous melanoma.

The method was immunoSEQ multiplex PCR; TCRdb's version includes in-frame clones alone and lacks a portion of them. This table holds around 57,000 clones, 70% to 85% found once. The TCR sequence derives from an adult with an advanced solid tumor such as melanoma, head and neck, liver or kidney cancer. This specimen consisted of CD4+ or CD8+ T cells sorted from blood, obtained in a trial of the OX40 agonist ivuxolimab.

In nucleotides, the CDR3 is TGTGCCAGTAGTACGACGGCCAATCAGCCCCAGCATTTT. The encoded protein is CASSTTANQPQHF. J is TRBJ1-5 and V is TRBV19, with D uncertain. The CDR3 is made up of 13 amino acids. The V end lost 4 bases, the J end lost 3 bases, and 7 bases lay between the germline ends. Germline V gene sequence: CDR1 LNHDA, CDR2 SQIVND (reference sequence). The whole variable domain, filled in from reference TRBV19 and TRBJ1-5, reads DGGITQSPKYLFRKEGQNVTLSCEQNLNHDAMYWYRQDPGQGLRLIYYSQIVNDFQKGDIAEGYSVSREKKESFPLTVTSAQKNPTAFYLCASSTTANQPQHFGDGTRLSIL.